The 20 T cell receptor beta chains given below trace back to one sample, sequenced in a study of CD8+ T cells in alopecia areata. The sequencing template was cDNA reverse transcribed from extracted RNA. Here immunoSEQ multiplex PCR was the method, and the copy in TCRdb shows in-frame clones only, minus some. This sample carries 150,000 to 200,000 clones, 40% to 55% of them seen once, and the ten largest clones take 9.5% to 13%. As for treatment: oral pan-JAK inhibitor, 5-10 mg twice daily. The material sequenced was CD8+ T cells sorted from blood, taken at week 52, from a patient treated with tofacitinib. These receptors all come from a human donor with alopecia areata.

The rearrangement joins TRBV19 to TRBJ1-5; 9 nucleotides line up with TRBD1. Per the germline V gene, CDR1 is LNHDA and CDR2 is SQIVND (reference sequence). J gave up 6 bases and V 10 bases, and 16 bases lay outside the gene matches. The CDR3 is 16 residues long. The CDR3 spells CATHLGGQGLPQPQHF. DNA for the CDR3: TGTGCCACTCACCTTGGGGGACAGGGATTGCCTCAGCCCCAGCATTTT.

This chain's CDR3 is CATSSPAGGYNEQFF. CDR3 sequence (DNA): TGTGCCACCAGCAGCCCAGCGGGGGGCTACAATGAGCAGTTCTTC. The chain has TRBV15 and TRBJ2-1; TRBD2 aligns across 9 bases. Germline V lookup: CDR1 LNHNV, CDR2 YYDKDF (reference sequence). This CDR3 contains 15 residues. Trimming removed 3 bases from V and 3 bases from J; junction bases left unmatched: 3.

This chain joins TRBV27 and TRBJ2-7; the match to TRBD1 covers 8 bases. This CDR3 is built from 16 residues. V lost 1 base and J lost 4; bases outside the gene matches: 9. Germline CDR1 is MNHEY and CDR2 is SMNVEV (reference sequence). The CDR3 loop is CASSLLATGAIYEQYF. DNA of the CDR3: TGTGCCAGCAGTTTATTGGCGACAGGGGCAATTTACGAGCAGTACTTC.

The CDR3 DNA sequence: TGTGCCAGCAGCTTAGTAGAGGGGAGGGACACAAGGGGGTACAATGAGCAGTTCTTC. Translation gives CASSLVEGRDTRGYNEQFF. The chain has TRBV7-6 and TRBJ2-1; D is perhaps TRBD2 (7 bases). Germline V lookup: CDR1 SGHVS, CDR2 FNYEAQ. The CDR3 is 19 residues long. V lost 1 base and J 4 bases, leaving 23 bases between the germline ends.

This clone was seen a handful of times. V gene TRBV29-1 combines with J gene TRBJ2-1; 7 nucleotides line up with TRBD1. Losses at the gene ends were 7 bases for V and 3 bases for J; bases not matched to a gene: 9. Per germline, CDR1 SQVTM and CDR2 ANQGSEA. CDR3 size: 14 residues. The CDR3 DNA follows: TGCAGCGCCTCGGGACAGCGTGACTACAATGAGCAGTTCTTC. This encodes CSASGQRDYNEQFF.

At least ten counts were recorded for this clone. The gene calls are TRBV9 and TRBJ1-2; TRBD1 might be the D (5 bases). Trimming shortened V by 3 bases and J by 12 bases, and 15 bases separated the two germline ends. CDR1 is SGDLS and CDR2 is YYNGEE in the germline V gene. This CDR3 is 12 amino acids long. The chain's CDR3 is CASSAGGTLHTF. The CDR3 nucleotides read TGTGCCAGCAGCGCCGGTGGGACCCTTCACACCTTC.

The chain joins TRBV11-2 to TRBJ1-1, with D possibly being TRBD1 (6 bases). Germline-derived CDR1 and CDR2 are SGHAT and FQNNGV. The CDR3 is made up of 13 amino acids. Trimming cost V 5 bases and J 5 bases, with 12 bases left between them. The CDR3 DNA reads TGTGCCAGCAGCGAGCCCAGGGGAACTGAAGCTTTCTTT. Amino acids: CASSEPRGTEAFF.

The table lists this clone with a few counts. This chain links TRBV7-2 with TRBJ1-1, with a weak D call TRBD1 (5 bases). The length of the CDR3 is 15 residues. The germline CDR1 and CDR2 sequences are SGHTA and FQGNSA. The germline V and J ends were trimmed by 6 bases and 3 bases, with 17 bases remaining between them. This CDR3 reads CASSPPPQGYTEAFF. The CDR3 nucleotides read TGTGCCAGCAGTCCTCCCCCCCAGGGTTACACTGAAGCTTTCTTT. Full variable domain (remainder filled in from reference TRBV7-2 and TRBJ1-1): GAGVSQSPSNKVTEKGKDVELRCDPISGHTALYWYRQSLGQGLEFLIYFQGNSAPDKSGLPSDRFSAERTGGSVSTLTIQRTQQEDSAVYLCASSPPPQGYTEAFFGQGTRLTVV.

The CDR3 region has the DNA TGTGCCAGCAGCTTAGAGAACGAGCAGTACTTC. Protein: CASSLENEQYF. The rearrangement joins TRBV13 to TRBJ2-7; D ambiguous. Germline V gives CDR1 PRHDT, CDR2 FYEKMQ (reference sequence). Between the trimmed V and J ends, which lost 1 base and 5 bases, there was a span of 3 bases. The CDR3 is 11 residues long.

This clone was observed once. V and J are TRBV2 and TRBJ1-5; no firm D call. The CDR3 has 15 amino acids. Germline V gene data show CDR1 as SNHLY and CDR2 as FYNNEI. The V end lost 3 bases, the J end lost 2 bases, and 11 bases lay between the germline ends. The CDR3 reads CASSDRRLGNQPQHF. In nucleotides, the CDR3 is TGTGCCAGCAGTGACAGGCGTTTGGGCAATCAGCCCCAGCATTTT. Using reference TRBV2 and TRBJ1-5 for the parts outside the CDR3, the full variable domain is EPEVTQTPSHQVTQMGQEVILRCVPISNHLYFYWYRQILGQKVEFLVSFYNNEISEKSEIFDDQFSVERPDGSNFTLKIRSTKLEDSAMYFCASSDRRLGNQPQHFGDGTRLSIL.

This clone was seen a few times. This chain connects TRBV25-1 to TRBJ2-5; D unresolved. Germline lookup yields CDR1 MGHDK and CDR2 SYGVNS. There are 13 residues in the CDR3. Deletions cut 3 bases from V and 1 base from J, with 6 bases between. CDR3 DNA: TGTGCCAGCAGTGACATACTCCAAGAGACCCAGTACTTC. This sequence encodes CASSDILQETQYF.

The chain links TRBV6-5 to TRBJ1-2; 7 nucleotides align to TRBD1. This CDR3 region has 13 residues. Germline-derived CDR1 and CDR2 are MNHEY and SVGAGI. The trim removed 5 bases at V and 8 bases at J, leaving 8 bases unmatched. CDR3 region: CASSRRDRDGYTF. In DNA form, the CDR3 reads TGTGCCAGCAGTCGTCGCGACAGGGACGGCTACACCTTC.

This clone appeared a few times. CDR3 in amino acids: CAWSPLSSYNEQFF. CDR3 sequence (DNA): TGTGCCTGGAGTCCATTGAGCTCCTACAATGAGCAGTTCTTC. V is TRBV30 and J is TRBJ2-1, with no clear D. Trimming shortened V by 2 bases and J by 0 bases, and 8 bases separated the two germline ends. There are 14 residues in the CDR3. Germline CDR1 and CDR2: GTSNPN and SVGIG (reference sequence).

This chain joins TRBV27 and TRBJ1-2; D is undetermined. V shed 8 bases and J shed 0 bases, with 7 bases lying between them. The germline gives CDR1 MNHEY, CDR2 SMNVEV (reference sequence). The CDR3 extends over 12 amino acids. In DNA, the CDR3 is TGTGCCAGCTGGGGAGCTAACTATGGCTACACCTTC. This translates into CASWGANYGYTF.

This clone turned up a few times. The rearrangement uses TRBV5-1 and TRBJ2-7; TRBD1 or TRBD2 may be the D gene (5 bases each). Germline assignment: CDR1 SGHRS and CDR2 YFSETQ. The CDR3 length is 14 residues. Trimming cost V 4 bases and J 4 bases, with 15 bases left between them. The CDR3 is CASSHPGGDYEQYF. CDR3 in DNA: TGCGCCAGCAGCCACCCTGGGGGAGATTACGAGCAGTACTTC.

This chain links TRBV29-1 with TRBJ2-7; D unclear. The CDR3 has 13 residues. The germline V gene has CDR1 SQVTM and CDR2 ANQGSEA. V lost 4 bases and J lost 2, with 12 bases in between. As DNA, the CDR3 is TGCAGCGTTGGTCTACCAGGAGCCTACGAGCAGTACTTC. Encoded protein: CSVGLPGAYEQYF.

This clone was detected a few times. This rearrangement joins TRBV11-2 to TRBJ2-1; D assignment may be TRBD1 or TRBD2 (5 bases each). The germline V gene encodes CDR1 SGHAT and CDR2 FQNNGV. V lost 6 bases and J 7 bases, leaving 7 bases between the germline ends. The CDR3 has 11 amino acids. The CDR3 loop is CASRWGNEQFF. CDR3 sequence (DNA): TGTGCCAGCAGGTGGGGGAATGAGCAGTTCTTC.

This clone was counted only a few times. The DNA of the CDR3 is TGCAGCGTTCGGACAGGGGACTTCTACGAGCAGTACTTC. Protein: CSVRTGDFYEQYF. The chain carries TRBV29-1 and TRBJ2-7; 9 bases line up with TRBD1. Germline V gene data show CDR1 as SQVTM and CDR2 as ANQGSEA. The CDR3 length is 13 residues. Germline trimming cut 5 bases from V and 3 bases from J; bases unmatched to any gene: 5.

This clone was picked up a small number of times. The chain carries TRBV7-3 and TRBJ2-3, with D possibly being TRBD1 (6 bases). The CDR3 totals 17 residues. Germline loops: CDR1 SGHTA, CDR2 FQGTGA. The V and J ends lost 1 base and 7 bases respectively, with 21 bases between them. The CDR3 region has the DNA TGTGCCAGCAGCTTAATTGCGGACAGACGGCAGCTTAATACGCAGTATTTT. Translated, it gives CASSLIADRRQLNTQYF.

V usage is TRBV4-1 and J usage is TRBJ2-3; 7 nucleotides line up with TRBD1. CDR3 length: 17 amino acids. Per the germline V gene, CDR1 is MGHRA and CDR2 is YSYEKL. V trimming: 1 base; J trimming: 0 bases; junction bases outside the gene matches: 7. The CDR3 loop reads CASSQGGQPRSTDTQYF. The CDR3 bases are TGCGCCAGCAGCCAAGGGGGACAGCCGAGGAGCACAGATACGCAGTATTTT.